The rows below give T cell receptor beta chains drawn from one sample of a study of identical twins. A single record per CDR3 protein comes from TCRdb applying MiXCR to the 5' RACE reads. The data hold hundreds of thousands of distinct CDR3 sequences, with around 7.4% observed a single time. The sample also formed part of further work on yellow fever vaccine responses in identical twins.

Sequenced: PBMCs. Source of these receptors: a woman between 18 and 30 years old in good health. The CDR3 runs from the conserved cysteine through the conserved F or W. The order of the fields is J gene, V gene, CDR3 protein.

>TRBJ2-5|TRBV9
CASSVGTEETQYF
>TRBJ2-7|TRBV5-1
CASSFGQRSYEQYF
>TRBJ2-3|TRBV7-2
CASSSRGLAGGLDTQYF
>TRBJ2-1|TRBV10-3
CAISKGTGLYINEQFF
>TRBJ2-1|TRBV20-1
CSTYADGNNEQFF
>TRBJ2-1|TRBV5-5
CASSLDPSGISEQFF
>TRBJ2-3|TRBV15
CATSRPTEGKGDTQYF
>TRBJ1-6|TRBV6-2/TRBV6-3
CASSSGTIRATSSYNSPLHF
>TRBJ1-1|TRBV10-3
CAISRDTTNTEAFF
>TRBJ2-3|TRBV4-2
CASSRTGTSGRIGTDTQYF
>TRBJ2-2|TRBV7-7
CASSGTGVSGELFF
>TRBJ2-1|TRBV5-6
CASSPGTLNEQFF
>TRBJ2-6|TRBV12-3/TRBV12-4
CASSLPGMGSGANVLTF
>TRBJ2-1|TRBV11-2
CASSWNPSGLAGEGGPNEQFF
>TRBJ2-3|TRBV5-1
CASSYQGYTDTQYF
>TRBJ1-2|TRBV28
CASSLTQLGGNGYTF
>TRBJ2-5|TRBV20-1
CSASTGGRWETQYF
>TRBJ2-2|TRBV15
CATSRASGGGPSTRELFF
>TRBJ1-4|TRBV4-2
CASSQVGGTNEKLSF
>TRBJ2-1|TRBV20-1
CSARGTSGPITYNEQFF
>TRBJ2-1|TRBV15
CATSKMAGGPGEQFF
>TRBJ2-4|TRBV5-1
CASSPTGIQNIQYF
>TRBJ2-7|TRBV15
CATSRLRGSEQYF
>TRBJ2-5|TRBV20-1
CSAREGQGMETQYF
>TRBJ1-5|TRBV29-1
CSVRMSGEPQHF
>TRBJ2-3|TRBV7-9
CASSTDKTDTQYF
>TRBJ2-4|TRBV7-3
CASSFSGQGDKNIQYF
>TRBJ2-1|TRBV20-1
CSARDLNPSGDRYNEQFF
>TRBJ1-4|TRBV7-9
CASSYRTGGDEKLFF
>TRBJ2-3|TRBV6-4
CASSDGEATDTQYF
>TRBJ2-1|TRBV29-1
CSVEVPPSYSNEQFF
>TRBJ2-1|TRBV2
CASSEGGRALNEQFF
>TRBJ2-1|TRBV20-1
CSAREKTSGGYDEQFF
>TRBJ2-7|TRBV7-2
CASSLEPGSYEQYF
>TRBJ2-2|TRBV20-1
CSAGQGTGELFF
>TRBJ1-3|TRBV21-1
CASSKLKAISGNTIYF
>TRBJ1-1|TRBV6-1
CASSKGRGGFEAFF
>TRBJ1-5|TRBV6-1
CASSNLGLGQPQHF
>TRBJ2-1|TRBV11-2
CASSFFRDYNEQFF
>TRBJ1-4|TRBV7-9
CASSLDAGEKLFF
>TRBJ1-2|TRBV29-1
CSVEGGQGKDYGYTF
>TRBJ2-1|TRBV5-1
CASSFKAGAISYNEQFF
>TRBJ2-5|TRBV6-4
CASSDSRETQYF
>TRBJ2-1|TRBV9
CASSVFSAGSSYNEQFF
>TRBJ1-1|TRBV20-1
CSVGGAFF
>TRBJ2-7|TRBV20-1
CSAPRGGSGYEQYF
>TRBJ2-3|TRBV4-1
CASSQEGGPADTQYF
>TRBJ2-6|TRBV28
CASIIGTGISGANVLTF
>TRBJ1-1|TRBV5-1
CASSSYRDRDEAFF
>TRBJ1-1|TRBV5-1
CASSLGHIENTEAFF
>TRBJ1-1|TRBV5-1
CASSGSRNTEAFF